This entry features one T cell receptor beta chain sequence. Here immunoSEQ multiplex PCR was the method, and the copy in TCRdb shows in-frame clones only, minus some. The data contain about 13,000 clones, about 90% of them singletons. The data are from a study of T cell changes during pregnancy in multiple sclerosis. Trimming pared 2 bases from V and 6 bases from J, leaving 11 bases between. The germline V gene encodes CDR1 SGHDN and CDR2 FVKESK. There are 15 residues in the CDR3. This chain connects TRBV14 to TRBJ1-6, with D perhaps matching TRBD1 (5 bases). The clonotype originates from a female donor with multiple sclerosis, enrolled in a pregnancy study. The starting material was CD8+ T cells from peripheral blood mononuclear cells, obtained in the first trimester of pregnancy. CDR3 residues: CASSQYRQGNSPLHF. CDR3 bases: TGTGCCAGCAGCCAATACCGGCAGGGTAATTCACCCCTCCACTTT. The full variable domain, in which reference TRBV14 and TRBJ1-6 provide the parts outside the CDR3, is EAGVTQFPSHSVIEKGQTVTLRCDPISGHDNLYWYRRVMGKEIKFLLHFVKESKQDESGMPNNRFLAERTGGTYSTLKVQPAELEDSGVYFCASSQYRQGNSPLHFGNGTRLTVT.